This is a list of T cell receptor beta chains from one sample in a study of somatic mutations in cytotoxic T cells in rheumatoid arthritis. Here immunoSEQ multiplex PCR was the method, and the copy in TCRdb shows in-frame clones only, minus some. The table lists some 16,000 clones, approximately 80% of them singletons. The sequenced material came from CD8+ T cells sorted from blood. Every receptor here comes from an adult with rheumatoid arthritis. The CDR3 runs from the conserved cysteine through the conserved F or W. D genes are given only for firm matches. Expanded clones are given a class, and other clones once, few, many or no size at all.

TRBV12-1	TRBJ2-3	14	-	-	-	CASSFAGGTDTQYF
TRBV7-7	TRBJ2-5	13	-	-	TGTGCCAGCAGCTCGACGGTCCAAGAGACCCAGTACTTC	CASSSTVQETQYF
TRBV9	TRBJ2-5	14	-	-	TGTGCCAGCAGCGACCGCGAGCTAGGAGAGACCCAGTACTTC	CASSDRELGETQYF
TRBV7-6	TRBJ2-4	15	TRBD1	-	TGTGCCAGCAGTCTTGGGACAGGGACCAAAAACATTCAGTACTTC	CASSLGTGTKNIQYF
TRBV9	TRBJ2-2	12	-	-	TGTGCCAGCAGCGTAGGTATCGGGGAGCTGTTTTTT	CASSVGIGELFF
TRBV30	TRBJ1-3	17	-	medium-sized	TGTGCCTGGAGTACCCCCCTTCGGGGGGGTCAGGAAAACACCATATATTTT	CAWSTPLRGGQENTIYF
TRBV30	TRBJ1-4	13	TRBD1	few	TGTGCCAGTTCGACAGGGTGGAGGGAAAAACTGTTTTTT	CASSTGWREKLFF
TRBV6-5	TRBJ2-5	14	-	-	TGTGCCAGCAGACTCAACTGGGCGGAGGAGACCCAGTACTTC	CASRLNWAEETQYF
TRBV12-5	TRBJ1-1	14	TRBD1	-	TGTGCTAGTGGTTCGGGACAGCTGAACACTGAAGCTTTCTTT	CASGSGQLNTEAFF
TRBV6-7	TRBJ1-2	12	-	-	TGTGCCAGCAGTTACGTTCGTTATGGCTACACCTTC	CASSYVRYGYTF
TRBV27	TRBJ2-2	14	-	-	TGTGCCAGCAGTTTGAGGGGTTACACCGGGGAGCTGTTTTTT	CASSLRGYTGELFF
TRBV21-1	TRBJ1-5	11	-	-	TGTGCCAGCAGCAAACCCCAGCCCCAGCATTTT	CASSKPQPQHF
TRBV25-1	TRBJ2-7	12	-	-	TGTGCCAGCAGTGAATTTGACTACGAGCAGTACTTC	CASSEFDYEQYF
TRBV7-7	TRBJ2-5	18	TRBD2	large	TGTGCCAGCAGCAAGACTAGCGGGGGGCCTCTCCGACAAGAGACCCAGTACTTC	CASSKTSGGPLRQETQYF
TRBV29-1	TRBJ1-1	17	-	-	TGCAGCGTTGGGGGCCGAGGGAACAGTTTGGTGAACACTGAAGCTTTCTTT	CSVGGRGNSLVNTEAFF
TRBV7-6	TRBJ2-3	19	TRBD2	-	TGTGCCAGCAGCTCTTATCCTGGGGTAGCGGGGGGCAGCACAGATACGCAGTATTTT	CASSSYPGVAGGSTDTQYF
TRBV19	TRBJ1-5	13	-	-	TGTGCCAGTAGTATAGGGAGCGGCCGGGCCCAGCATTTT	CASSIGSGRAQHF
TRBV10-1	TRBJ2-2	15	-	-	TGCGCCAGCAGTGGGACCCTCAACAGAGCCGGGGAGCTGTTTTTT	CASSGTLNRAGELFF
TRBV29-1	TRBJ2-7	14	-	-	TGCAGCGTTGGGTGGCTAAGCAATTCCTACGAGCAGTACTTC	CSVGWLSNSYEQYF
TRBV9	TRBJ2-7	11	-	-	TGTGCCAGCAGCGGGATGGGGGTACAGTACTTC	CASSGMGVQYF
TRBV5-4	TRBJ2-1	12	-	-	TGTGCCAGCAGCTTGGGGGGCAATGAGCAGTTCTTC	CASSLGGNEQFF
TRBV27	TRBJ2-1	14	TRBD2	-	TGTGCCAGCTACAAATCGACTAGCGGGGGGAAGCAGTTCTTC	CASYKSTSGGKQFF
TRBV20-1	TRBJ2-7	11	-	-	TGCAGTGCCAAGCGGGCCTACGAGCAGTACTTC	CSAKRAYEQYF
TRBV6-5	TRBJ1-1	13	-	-	TGTGCCAGCAAATCAAACAGGAACACTGAAGCTTTCTTT	CASKSNRNTEAFF
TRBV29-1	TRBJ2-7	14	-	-	TGCAGCGTCTCCTCCCGGCCGCCCCCATACGAGCAGTACTTC	CSVSSRPPPYEQYF
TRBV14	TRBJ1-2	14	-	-	TGTGCCAGCAGCCAAGGAACAGGGACGTATGGCTACACCTTC	CASSQGTGTYGYTF
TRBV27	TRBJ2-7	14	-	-	TGTGCCAGCAGTTTATTCGGGAGCTCCTACGAGCAGTACTTC	CASSLFGSSYEQYF
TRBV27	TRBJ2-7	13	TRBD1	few	TGTGCCAGCAGGAGACAGGGGCCTTACGAGCAGTACTTC	CASRRQGPYEQYF
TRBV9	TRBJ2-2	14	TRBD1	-	TGTGCCAGCGGATACAGGGGAAACACCGGGGAGCTGTTTTTT	CASGYRGNTGELFF
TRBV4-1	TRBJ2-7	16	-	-	TGCGCCAGCAGTTCTCTTCTCTGGGGGGCGGACGACGAGCAGTACTTC	CASSSLLWGADDEQYF
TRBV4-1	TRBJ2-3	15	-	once	TGCGCCAGCAGCCAAGTGGGCAGGCAGACAGATACGCAGTATTTT	CASSQVGRQTDTQYF
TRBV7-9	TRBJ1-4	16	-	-	TGTGCCAGCAGCTTAAGCCTCAGGGCACCAAATGAAAAACTGTTTTTT	CASSLSLRAPNEKLFF
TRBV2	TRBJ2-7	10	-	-	TGTGCCAGCAAGGAAGGGGAGCAGTACTTC	CASKEGEQYF
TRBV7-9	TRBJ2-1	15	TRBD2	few	TGTGCCAGCAGCTTAGTAGTAGCGGGGGACAATGAGCAGTTCTTC	CASSLVVAGDNEQFF
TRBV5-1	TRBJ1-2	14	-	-	TGCGCCAGCAGCTTGTTGGCCACGAACTATGGCTACACCTTC	CASSLLATNYGYTF
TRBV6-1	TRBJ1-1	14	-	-	TGTGCCAGCGCCCCCTTCGGGCCGAACACTGAAGCTTTCTTT	CASAPFGPNTEAFF
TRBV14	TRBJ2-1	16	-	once	TGTGCCAGCAGCCAAGATATACGGGACTTTTTCAATGAGCAGTTCTTC	CASSQDIRDFFNEQFF
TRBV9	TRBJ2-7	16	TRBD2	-	TGTGCCAGCAGCGTAGTGGCTAGCGGGGCCTCCTACGAGCAGTACTTC	CASSVVASGASYEQYF
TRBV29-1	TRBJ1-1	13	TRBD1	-	TGCAGCGTTGGAATCAGGGGGGGTACTGAAGCTTCCTTT	CSVGIRGGTEASF
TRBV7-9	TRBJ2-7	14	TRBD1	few	TGTGCCAGCAGCCCGTGGACAGGACTCTACGAGCAGTACTTC	CASSPWTGLYEQYF
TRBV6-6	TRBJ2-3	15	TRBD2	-	TGTGCCAGCAAGATAGCGGGGGAGGGCACAGATACGCAGTATTTT	CASKIAGEGTDTQYF
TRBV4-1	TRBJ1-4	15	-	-	TGCGCCAGCAGCCAAAGACAAGCAACTAATGAAAAACTGTTTTTT	CASSQRQATNEKLFF
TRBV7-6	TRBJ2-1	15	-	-	TGTGCCAGCAGCCCAAGGGGCCCCGGGGTCAATGAGCAGTTCTTC	CASSPRGPGVNEQFF
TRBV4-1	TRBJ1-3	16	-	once	TGCGCCAGCAGCCAAGATGAAACAGGGCGAGGAAACACCATATATTTT	CASSQDETGRGNTIYF
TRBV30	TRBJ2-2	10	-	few	TGTGCCTGGAGTTCTGGGGAGCTGTTTTTT	CAWSSGELFF
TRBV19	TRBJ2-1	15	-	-	TGTGCCAGTAGTATCTTGGCAGGGATGGGCAATGAGCAGTTCTTC	CASSILAGMGNEQFF
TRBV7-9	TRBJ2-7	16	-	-	TGTGCCAGCAGCTTTCCCGAGGCCCCTAGTCCCCACGAGCAGTACTTC	CASSFPEAPSPHEQYF
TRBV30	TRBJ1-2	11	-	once	TGTGCCTGGACCAGGAACTATGGCTACACCTTC	CAWTRNYGYTF
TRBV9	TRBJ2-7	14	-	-	TGTGCCAGCAGCGCGACAGGATTTTCCTACGAGCAGTACTTC	CASSATGFSYEQYF
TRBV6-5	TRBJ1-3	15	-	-	TGTGCCAGCACCCCTGTCGGAGGCGACGGAAACACCATATATTTT	CASTPVGGDGNTIYF
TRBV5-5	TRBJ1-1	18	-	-	TGTGCCAGCAGCTCTCCTTCGGAGGGATACCCCATGAACACTGAAGCTTTCTTT	CASSSPSEGYPMNTEAFF
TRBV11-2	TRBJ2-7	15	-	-	TGTGCCAGCAGCTTGAGCAGGGCGCCCCTCTACGAGCAGTACTTC	CASSLSRAPLYEQYF
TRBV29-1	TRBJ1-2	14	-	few	TGCAGCGTTTCCCGGGGAGGGGAGAGCTATGGCTACACCTTC	CSVSRGGESYGYTF
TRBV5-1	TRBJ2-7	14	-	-	TGCGCCAGCAGCCCACGGGGCACAACCTACGAGCAGTACTTC	CASSPRGTTYEQYF
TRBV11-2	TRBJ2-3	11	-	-	TGTGCCCAAGTTCAAGGGGATACGCAGTATTTT	CAQVQGDTQYF
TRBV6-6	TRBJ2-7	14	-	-	TGTGCCAGCAACCCCTCGGGGGCCGACTTAGAGCAGTACTTC	CASNPSGADLEQYF
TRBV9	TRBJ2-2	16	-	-	TGTGCCAGCAGCGTAGGGAGGGAAGTTTACACCGGGGAGCTGTTTTTT	CASSVGREVYTGELFF
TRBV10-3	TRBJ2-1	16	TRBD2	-	TGTGCCACCTGGGGGACTAGCGGGACCCTTGACAATGAGCAGTTCTTC	CATWGTSGTLDNEQFF
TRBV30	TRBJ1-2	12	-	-	TGTGCCTGGAGTGGTAGGGGCTCTGGCTACACCTTC	CAWSGRGSGYTF
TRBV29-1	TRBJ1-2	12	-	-	TGCAGCGTTGAAGAAAGATCGGGAGGCTACACCTTC	CSVEERSGGYTF